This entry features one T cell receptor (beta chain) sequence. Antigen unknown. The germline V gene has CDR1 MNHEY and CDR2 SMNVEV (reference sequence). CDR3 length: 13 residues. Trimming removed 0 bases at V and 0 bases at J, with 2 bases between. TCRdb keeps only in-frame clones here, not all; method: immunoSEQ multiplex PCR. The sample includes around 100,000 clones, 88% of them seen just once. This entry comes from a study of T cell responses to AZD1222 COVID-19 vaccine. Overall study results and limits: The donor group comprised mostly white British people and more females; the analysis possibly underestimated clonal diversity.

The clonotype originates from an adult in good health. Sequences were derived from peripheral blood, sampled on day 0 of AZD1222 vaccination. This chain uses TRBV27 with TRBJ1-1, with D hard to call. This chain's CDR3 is CASSLSMNTEAFF. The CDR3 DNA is TGTGCCAGCAGTTTATCAATGAACACTGAAGCTTTCTTT.